These 22 T cell receptor beta chains came from one sample sequenced in a study of shared clonotypes between healthy human individuals. Libraries were prepared by immunoSEQ multiplex PCR; TCRdb keeps only in-frame clonotypes and omits some of them. The profile covers about 2.1 million clones, with just over 90% appearing a single time and approximately 1.7% taken by the ten largest. The naive CD8 subset, CD45RO-negative cells positively selected for CCR7, excluded terminally differentiated effector memory CD45RA+ cells. Sequenced: naive CD8+ T cells from PBMCs. These receptors were collected from a young man in good health. Some clones in this sample may be carry-over from other donors' samples.

The rearrangement links TRBV30 to TRBJ2-1; D might be TRBD2 (5 bases). Trimming removed 3 bases from V and 5 bases from J, with 11 bases in between. Per the germline V gene, CDR1 is GTSNPN and CDR2 is SVGIG (reference sequence). The CDR3 runs 13 residues. The CDR3 bases are TGTGCCTGGAGCTGGCGGGTTGACAATGAGCAGTTCTTC. It encodes CAWSWRVDNEQFF.

This chain connects TRBV23-1 to TRBJ1-2; a possible D gene is TRBD1 (6 bases). TRBV23-1 is marked as an open reading frame, function uncertain. V lost 0 bases to trimming and J lost 9 bases, with 14 bases between them. The CDR3 is 14 residues long. In DNA form, the CDR3 reads TGCGCCAGCAGTCAATCTCCAGGGGAGGGGAGCTACACCTTC. It translates to CASSQSPGEGSYTF.

The J gene is TRBJ2-6, the V gene TRBV7-9; D may be TRBD1 (7 bases). Germline V gene sequence: CDR1 SEHNR, CDR2 FQNEAQ (reference sequence). The CDR3 loop spans 18 amino acids. V gave up 6 bases and J gave up 4 bases, with 22 bases separating them. The CDR3: CASRFVLGQRAGANVLTF. CDR3 DNA: TGTGCCAGCAGATTCGTTCTGGGACAGCGGGCGGGGGCCAACGTCCTGACTTTC.

This chain uses TRBV6-5 with TRBJ2-7; 11 bases are a match to TRBD1. The CDR3 runs to 15 residues. The germline V gene encodes CDR1 MNHEY and CDR2 SVGAGI. V shed 5 bases and J 6 bases; nucleotides not matched to a gene: 9. The CDR3 DNA reads as TGTGCCAGCAGTCCACGGACAGGGGGCTATGCCGAGCAGTACTTC. This sequence encodes CASSPRTGGYAEQYF.

The V and J genes are TRBV4-2 and TRBJ2-1; no clear D. From germline, CDR1 is LGHNA and CDR2 YNFKEQ. Deletions cut 3 bases from V and 8 bases from J, with 29 bases between. The CDR3 extends over 19 amino acids. CDR3 sequence: CASSHISAPRGRVSHEQFF. The CDR3, as DNA: TGTGCCAGCAGCCATATCTCAGCTCCGAGAGGTCGGGTCTCCCATGAGCAGTTCTTC.

For this clone: Other DNA sequences in this sample translate to the same CDR3. The CDR3 loop is CASSIGRTEQFF. The CDR3 DNA follows: TGTGCCAGTAGTATAGGCCGGACTGAGCAGTTCTTC. The chain combines TRBV19 with TRBJ2-1; D ambiguous. CDR1 and CDR2 (germline): LNHDA, SQIVND (reference sequence). Deletions cut 1 base from V and 9 bases from J, with 7 bases between. This CDR3 has 12 amino acids.

The count of this clone is one. This chain uses TRBV1 with TRBJ1-3. TRBV1 represents a pseudogene. The CDR3 runs 17 residues. CDR3 residues: CTSSQERGPSSGNTIYF. The DNA for the CDR3 is TGCACCAGCAGCCAAGAGAGAGGACCCAGCTCTGGAAACACCATATATTTT.

CDR3 coding DNA: TGCAGCGGGAAGGAGGGCTCCTACAATGAGCAGTTCTTC. As protein: CSGKEGSYNEQFF. The J gene is TRBJ2-1, the V gene TRBV29-1, with D possibly matching TRBD2 (6 bases). Trimming took 7 bases from V and 0 from J, leaving 10 bases between them. This CDR3 has 13 residues. Germline CDR1 is SQVTM and CDR2 is ANQGSEA.

The J gene is TRBJ2-5, the V gene TRBV6-5; 7 positions agree with TRBD2. The CDR3 contains 16 residues. Germline assignment: CDR1 MNHEY and CDR2 SVGAGI. V was clipped by 2 bases and J by 1 base; unmatched bases: 7. CDR3 in DNA: TGTGCCAGCAGTTACCCTAGCGGCCCCGGCCAAGAGACCCAGTACTTC. This translates into CASSYPSGPGQETQYF.

V usage is TRBV27 and J usage is TRBJ2-5, with a tentative D call TRBD2 (5 bases). Germline CDR1 and CDR2: MNHEY and SMNVEV (reference sequence). The V end was cut by 2 bases, the J end by 5 bases, with 9 bases between. This CDR3 contains 13 residues. The DNA for the CDR3 is TGTGCCAGCAGTTTAAAGGAGCGGGAGACCCAGTACTTC. This sequence encodes CASSLKERETQYF.

The genes are TRBV19 and TRBJ1-1; no reliable D call. This CDR3 has 14 amino acids. CDR1 is LNHDA, CDR2 SQIVND, per germline (reference sequence). V shed 8 bases and J shed 5 bases, with 18 bases lying between them. CDR3 DNA: TGTGCCAGTTCTGGCCGGGGTTCTTTGACTGAAGCTTTCTTT. Translation gives CASSGRGSLTEAFF. The whole variable domain, remainder taken from reference TRBV19 and TRBJ1-1, is DGGITQSPKYLFRKEGQNVTLSCEQNLNHDAMYWYRQDPGQGLRLIYYSQIVNDFQKGDIAEGYSVSREKKESFPLTVTSAQKNPTAFYLCASSGRGSLTEAFFGQGTRLTVV.

The V gene is TRBV25-1, the J gene TRBJ2-2; D might be TRBD1 or TRBD2, each matching 5 bases. V lost 2 bases, J lost 5 bases, and 15 bases lay in between. This CDR3 has 16 residues. Germline V gene sequence: CDR1 MGHDK, CDR2 SYGVNS. The CDR3 here is CASSEEERGRTGELFF. In nucleotides, the CDR3 is TGTGCCAGCAGTGAAGAGGAGAGGGGCCGAACCGGGGAGCTGTTTTTT. The full variable domain, its missing parts supplied by reference TRBV25-1 and TRBJ2-2, is EADIYQTPRYLVIGTGKKITLECSQTMGHDKMYWYQQDPGMELHLIHYSYGVNSTEKGDLSSESTVSRIRTEHFPLTLESARPSHTSQYLCASSEEERGRTGELFFGEGSRLTVL.

The CDR3: CASSHVDLPGELFF. CDR3 DNA: TGTGCCAGCAGCCACGTCGACCTGCCCGGGGAGCTGTTTTTT. V usage is TRBV7-9 and J usage is TRBJ2-2; D is ambiguous. V gave up 5 bases and J gave up 6 bases, with 13 bases separating them. Germline V gives CDR1 SEHNR, CDR2 FQNEAQ (reference sequence). CDR3 length: 14 residues. The whole variable domain, remainder taken from reference TRBV7-9 and TRBJ2-2, is DTGVSQNPRHKITKRGQNVTFRCDPISEHNRLYWYRQTLGQGPEFLTYFQNEAQLEKSRLLSDRFSAERPKGSFSTLEIQRTEQGDSAMYLCASSHVDLPGELFFGEGSRLTVL.

V and J are TRBV2 and TRBJ2-1; TRBD2 matches 7 bases. Trimming removed 2 bases from V and 9 bases from J; junction bases left unmatched: 7. The CDR3 covers 14 residues. CDR1 is SNHLY and CDR2 is FYNNEI in the germline V gene. This chain's CDR3 is CASSEPGGYSEQFF. CDR3 DNA: TGTGCCAGCAGTGAACCGGGAGGTTACTCTGAGCAGTTCTTC.

The rearrangement links TRBV29-1 to TRBJ1-2; D is perhaps TRBD1 (5 bases). The V end lost 8 bases, the J end lost 4 bases, and 17 bases lay between the germline ends. Germline assignment: CDR1 SQVTM and CDR2 ANQGSEA. The CDR3 loop spans 13 amino acids. In DNA form, the CDR3 reads TGCAGCATAGGGACTCCTGGGGGCTATGGCTACACCTTC. It encodes CSIGTPGGYGYTF.

V and J are TRBV19 and TRBJ2-5; D remains ambiguous. The length of the CDR3 is 13 residues. Per germline, CDR1 LNHDA and CDR2 SQIVND (reference sequence). The V end was cut by 5 bases, the J end by 2 bases, with 9 bases between. CDR3: CASSLGSQETQYF. CDR3 DNA: TGTGCCAGTAGTCTCGGCAGTCAAGAGACCCAGTACTTC.

The V gene is TRBV10-1, the J gene TRBJ2-1; TRBD2 matches 13 bases. J lost 2 bases, V lost 5 bases, and 6 bases had no gene match. CDR1 WNHNN and CDR2 SYGVQD come from the germline V gene (reference sequence). The CDR3 is 17 residues long. The CDR3 loop reads CASSRGLAGMPYNEQFF. The CDR3 DNA reads TGCGCCAGCAGTAGGGGACTAGCGGGAATGCCCTACAATGAGCAGTTCTTC.

The rearrangement joins TRBV27 to TRBJ2-1; 9 nucleotides align to TRBD1. CDR1 and CDR2 from the germline V gene are MNHEY and SMNVEV (reference sequence). The CDR3 has 13 amino acids. With V trimmed by 5 bases and J by 7 bases, 3 bases remained unmatched. The DNA for the CDR3 is TGTGCCAGCAGTGGGACAGGGTGGAATGAGCAGTTCTTC. Residues: CASSGTGWNEQFF.

The J gene is TRBJ1-2, the V gene TRBV29-1; a weak D match, TRBD1 (6 bases). Trimming stripped 1 base from V and 2 bases from J, with 11 bases between. The germline V gene encodes CDR1 SQVTM and CDR2 ANQGSEA. The CDR3 sequence is 14 residues long. CDR3 nucleotides: TGCAGCGTTGAAGCCCGGGACACCAACTATGGCTACACCTTC. It yields the protein CSVEARDTNYGYTF.

The chain combines TRBV10-3 with TRBJ2-3, with D possibly matching TRBD2 (5 bases). V gave up 3 bases and J gave up 3 bases, with 10 bases separating them. Germline V lookup: CDR1 ENHRY, CDR2 SYGVKD. The CDR3 spans 14 residues. The CDR3 reads CAISETRGTDTQYF. The CDR3 nucleotides read TGTGCCATCAGTGAAACTAGAGGAACAGATACGCAGTATTTT.

In this sample, this clone turned up once. V usage is TRBV2 and J usage is TRBJ2-7; TRBD1 is a possible D gene (6 bases). CDR3 length equals 13 residues. The V gene's germline CDR1 is SNHLY and CDR2 FYNNEI. Trimming shortened V by 10 bases and J by 2 bases, and 15 bases separated the two germline ends. The CDR3 nucleotides are TGTGCCACATCGGGACATAGCACCTACGAGCAGTACTTC. Amino acids: CATSGHSTYEQYF.

The gene calls are TRBV29-1 and TRBJ1-4; TRBD1 might be the D (6 bases). Germline CDR1 is SQVTM and CDR2 is ANQGSEA. V was trimmed by 7 bases and J by 0 bases, leaving 24 bases between them. The length of the CDR3 is 18 residues. The CDR3 region is CSALTGSYVEATNEKLFF. CDR3 coding DNA: TGCAGCGCCCTGACAGGATCCTACGTAGAGGCAACTAATGAAAAACTGTTTTTT.